This T cell receptor beta chain appears in the sequencing data of a study of shared clonotypes between healthy human individuals. About this clone itself: Its antigen is undetermined.

The germline V gene encodes CDR1 MNHEY and CDR2 SMNVEV (reference sequence). V gave up 10 bases and J gave up 6 bases, with 18 bases separating them. This CDR3 has 13 amino acids. Libraries were prepared by immunoSEQ multiplex PCR; TCRdb keeps only in-frame clonotypes and omits some of them. The table records hundreds of thousands of clones, about 96% of them present only once. Only CD45RO-negative cells positively selected for CCR7 counted as naive CD8 cells, so terminally differentiated effector memory CD45RA+ cells were excluded. Findings of the study overall: Relative to their counterparts shared across all four donors, non-shared clonotypes exhibited diminished generation probabilities.

The TCR comes from a woman aged 25 to 45 in good health. The chain couples TRBV27 to TRBJ1-2; a weak D match, TRBD1 (5 bases). Material: naive CD8+ T cells sorted from blood. CDR3: CATRPGTLNGYTF. The CDR3 DNA follows: TGTGCCACCCGACCCGGGACCTTAAATGGCTACACCTTC.